Shown below are 20 T cell receptor beta chains from a single sample sequenced in a study of OX40 agonist ivuxolimab in advanced cancers. Profiled with immunoSEQ multiplex PCR; TCRdb holds only in-frame clones, not every one. The table records about 67,000 clones, 87% of them present only once. Source: CD4+ or CD8+ T cells sorted from blood, taken in a trial of the OX40 agonist ivuxolimab. Every receptor here comes from an adult with an advanced solid tumor such as melanoma, head and neck, liver or kidney cancer.

The V call is TRBV5-1, the J call TRBJ1-2; D call uncertain. V was clipped by 0 bases and J by 3 bases, with 3 bases between them. Germline assignment: CDR1 SGHRS and CDR2 YFSETQ. This CDR3 comprises 12 residues. CDR3 coding DNA: TGCGCCAGCAGCTTGGATGACTATGGCTACACCTTC. This gives the protein CASSLDDYGYTF.

The chain recombines TRBV27 with TRBJ2-7; TRBD2 might be the D (6 bases). CDR1 is MNHEY, CDR2 SMNVEV, per germline (reference sequence). Trimming stripped 7 bases from V and 2 bases from J, with 18 bases between. This CDR3 has 15 amino acids. The DNA of the CDR3 is TGTGCCAGCACCATAGCCGGGACGGGGGCCTACGAGCAGTACTTC. It yields the protein CASTIAGTGAYEQYF.

Worth noting for this clone: One junction end does not reproduce the germline sequence, and a read error may be involved. This chain uses TRBV5-4 with TRBJ1-1; unclear D gene. The CDR3 loop spans 14 amino acids. Germline V CDR1 and CDR2: SGHNT, YYREEE (reference sequence). CDR3 nucleotides: TGCGCCAGCAGCACCGCGGCGGGTATAACTGAAGCTTTCTTT. Translating it yields CASSTAAGITEAFF.

V usage is TRBV11-2 and J usage is TRBJ2-1; 11 bases are shared with TRBD2. V gave up 4 bases and J gave up 6 bases; unmatched junction bases: 5. In germline, CDR1 is SGHAT, CDR2 FQNNGV. This CDR3 region has 15 residues. The CDR3 DNA sequence: TGTGCCAGCAGCTCCATAGCGGGAGGGTTCAATGAGCAGTTCTTC. Its protein is CASSSIAGGFNEQFF.

The chain has TRBV6-5 and TRBJ1-5; maybe TRBD1 (6 bases). This CDR3 spans 15 amino acids. The V end was cut by 5 bases, the J end by 6 bases, with 17 bases between. Looked up from germline, CDR1 is MNHEY and CDR2 is SVGAGI. The chain's CDR3 is CASSTLEGGPQPQHF. The CDR3 bases are TGTGCCAGCAGTACCCTCGAGGGGGGGCCTCAGCCCCAGCATTTT.

The genes are TRBV9 and TRBJ1-6; D uncertain. Deletions cut 4 bases from V and 1 base from J, with 9 bases between. Germline V gene sequence: CDR1 SGDLS, CDR2 YYNGEE. The CDR3 spans 15 residues. DNA of the CDR3: TGTGCCAGCAGCCCGCTAGGGTCCTATAATTCACCCCTCCACTTT. This codes for CASSPLGSYNSPLHF.

Here the CDR3 reads CASSLNSNYGYTF. CDR3 in DNA: TGTGCCAGCAGCTTAAACAGCAACTATGGCTACACCTTC. The chain joins TRBV11-2 to TRBJ1-2; D remains ambiguous. Per germline, CDR1 SGHAT and CDR2 FQNNGV. The CDR3 has 13 amino acids. The V and J ends lost 2 bases and 2 bases respectively, with 6 bases between them.

This chain joins TRBV18 and TRBJ2-3, with 13 bases fitting TRBD2. This CDR3 is 16 amino acids long. The germline V gene encodes CDR1 KGHSH and CDR2 LQKENI. V trimming: 3 bases; J trimming: 5 bases; junction bases outside the gene matches: 5. The CDR3 DNA is TGTGCCAGCTCACCTAGACTAGCGGGAGGAGGAGATACGCAGTATTTT. As protein: CASSPRLAGGGDTQYF. Variable domain in full (rest from reference TRBV18 and TRBJ2-3): NAGVMQNPRHLVRRRGQEARLRCSPMKGHSHVYWYRQLPEEGLKFMVYLQKENIIDESGMPKERFSAEFPKEGPSILRIQQVVRGDSAAYFCASSPRLAGGGDTQYFGPGTRLTVL.

This clone has a single count. The chain carries TRBV4-3 and TRBJ1-3; maybe TRBD1 (5 bases). CDR3 size: 17 residues. Trimming took 4 bases from V and 0 from J, leaving 16 bases between them. The V gene's germline CDR1 is LGHNA and CDR2 YSLEER. CDR3 bases: TGCGCCAGCAGCCGAACGGGGCGATCTTACTCTGGAAACACCATATATTTT. Protein product: CASSRTGRSYSGNTIYF.

This chain connects TRBV7-7 to TRBJ2-1, with TRBD2 matching 11 bases. The junction had 11 bases not matched to a gene; V was cut back by 2 bases and J by 5 bases. The CDR3 sequence is 18 residues long. Per the germline V gene, CDR1 is SSHAT and CDR2 is FNYEAQ (reference sequence). The CDR3 region has the DNA TGTGCCAGCAGCTTAACCCCCCGACTAGCGGGGTTAGACAATGAGCAGTTCTTC. It encodes CASSLTPRLAGLDNEQFF.

V usage is TRBV10-3 and J usage is TRBJ2-6; 12 nucleotides align to TRBD1. This CDR3 comprises 19 residues. Germline lookup yields CDR1 ENHRY and CDR2 SYGVKD. The junction had 9 bases not matched to a gene; V was cut back by 6 bases and J by 0 bases. In DNA form, the CDR3 reads TGTGCCATCAGCCCGGGACAGGGGGCTGGTGGCTCTGGGGCCAACGTCCTGACTTTC. Residues: CAISPGQGAGGSGANVLTF.

The chain has TRBV5-3 and TRBJ1-1, with D unclear. TRBV5-3 is labeled an ORF, and its function is uncertain. The CDR3 sequence is 14 residues long. Between the trimmed V and J ends, which lost 0 bases and 0 bases, there was a span of 6 bases. CDR3 residues: CARSLGTLNTEAFF. The DNA of the CDR3 is TGTGCCAGAAGCTTGGGCACTTTGAACACTGAAGCTTTCTTT.

The chain links TRBV7-9 to TRBJ2-7, with D maybe TRBD2 (6 bases). CDR1 is SEHNR, CDR2 FQNEAQ, per germline (reference sequence). This CDR3 is built from 12 residues. V lost 10 bases and J lost 1, with 11 bases in between. In DNA form, the CDR3 reads TGTGCCACCGGGACTGTTTCCTACGAGCAGTACTTC. Protein: CATGTVSYEQYF.

This chain links TRBV28 with TRBJ1-1; tentative D call: TRBD1 (5 bases). This CDR3 has 14 amino acids. Germline V gene lookup returns CDR1 MDHEN and CDR2 SYDVKM. V lost 7 bases and J lost 0, with 12 bases in between. CDR3 sequence: CASTSGTLNTEAFF. The DNA of the CDR3 is TGTGCCAGCACATCTGGGACTTTGAACACTGAAGCTTTCTTT.

This clone has just a few counts. The genes are TRBV27 and TRBJ1-6; no definite D call. CDR1 and CDR2 from the germline V gene are MNHEY and SMNVEV (reference sequence). The CDR3 loop spans 14 amino acids. Between the trimmed V and J ends, which lost 5 bases and 1 base, there was a span of 6 bases. DNA of the CDR3: TGTGCCAGCAGTCCCCGGTCCTATAATTCACCCCTCCACTTT. It specifies CASSPRSYNSPLHF.

In its sample, this clone was seen once. The CDR3 region has the DNA TGTGCCACCTGGGACAACTATGGCTACACCTTC. Its protein product is CATWDNYGYTF. The J gene is TRBJ1-2, the V gene TRBV6-5, with a possible D match to TRBD1 (5 bases). V gave up 10 bases and J gave up 2 bases, with 8 bases separating them. Germline V gene lookup returns CDR1 MNHEY and CDR2 SVGAGI. The CDR3 is 11 amino acids.

The chain combines TRBV5-4 with TRBJ1-2; D gene unclear. Trimming removed 0 bases at V and 5 bases at J, with 17 bases between. Germline values: CDR1 SGHNT, CDR2 YYREEE (reference sequence). The CDR3 is 16 amino acids. The CDR3 nucleotides read TGTGCCAGCAGCTTGGCTTCCTCTGGGCCAGTATATGGCTACACCTTC. It is translated as CASSLASSGPVYGYTF.

The chain couples TRBV6-5 to TRBJ2-7; maybe TRBD1 (5 bases). The CDR3 consists of 13 residues. The V end lost 8 bases, the J end lost 2 bases, and 13 bases lay between the germline ends. The germline gives CDR1 MNHEY, CDR2 SVGAGI. DNA for the CDR3: TGTGCCAGCTACGATCCAGGGACCTACGAGCAGTACTTC. Protein: CASYDPGTYEQYF.

This clone was recorded only once. The chain is built from TRBV7-9 and TRBJ2-7; D may match TRBD1 or TRBD2 (5 bases each). Between the trimmed V and J ends, which lost 5 bases and 2 bases, there was a span of 13 bases. Germline V gene data show CDR1 as SEHNR and CDR2 as FQNEAQ (reference sequence). This CDR3 is 14 amino acids long. The CDR3 loop is CASSDTGPTYEQYF. The CDR3 DNA sequence: TGTGCCAGCAGCGACACGGGGCCAACCTACGAGCAGTACTTC. Full variable domain (outside the CDR3, taken from reference TRBV7-9 and TRBJ2-7): DTGVSQNPRHKITKRGQNVTFRCDPISEHNRLYWYRQTLGQGPEFLTYFQNEAQLEKSRLLSDRFSAERPKGSFSTLEIQRTEQGDSAMYLCASSDTGPTYEQYFGPGTRLTVT.

The rearrangement links TRBV11-2 to TRBJ2-5, with D perhaps matching TRBD1 or TRBD2 (5 bases each). Germline assignment: CDR1 SGHAT and CDR2 FQNNGV. The CDR3 has 15 residues. Trimming pared 5 bases from V and 1 base from J, leaving 14 bases between. This CDR3 is CASSIGAGTQETQYF. The CDR3 DNA reads as TGTGCCAGCAGCATAGGTGCTGGGACCCAAGAGACCCAGTACTTC. The whole variable domain, filled in from reference TRBV11-2 and TRBJ2-5, reads EAGVAQSPRYKIIEKRQSVAFWCNPISGHATLYWYQQILGQGPKLLIQFQNNGVVDDSQLPKDRFSAERLKGVDSTLKIQPAKLEDSAVYLCASSIGAGTQETQYFGPGTRLLVL.